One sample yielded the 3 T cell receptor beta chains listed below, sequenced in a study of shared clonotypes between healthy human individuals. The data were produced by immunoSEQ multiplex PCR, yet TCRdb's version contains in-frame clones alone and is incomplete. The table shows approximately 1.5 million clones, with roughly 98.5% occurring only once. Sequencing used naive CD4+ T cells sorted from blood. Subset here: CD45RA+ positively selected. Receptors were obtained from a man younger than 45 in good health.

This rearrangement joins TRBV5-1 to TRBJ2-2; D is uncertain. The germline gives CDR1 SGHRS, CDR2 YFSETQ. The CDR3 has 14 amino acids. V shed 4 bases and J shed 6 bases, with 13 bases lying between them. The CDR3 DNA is TGCGCCAGCAGCCCATTATCCGTGTCCGGGGAGCTGTTTTTT. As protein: CASSPLSVSGELFF.

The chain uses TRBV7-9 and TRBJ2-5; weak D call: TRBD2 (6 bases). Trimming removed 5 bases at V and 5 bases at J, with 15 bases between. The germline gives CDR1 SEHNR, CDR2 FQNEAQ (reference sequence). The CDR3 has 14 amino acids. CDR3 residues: CASSGLPDYETQYF. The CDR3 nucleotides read TGTGCCAGCAGCGGATTGCCGGACTACGAGACCCAGTACTTC.

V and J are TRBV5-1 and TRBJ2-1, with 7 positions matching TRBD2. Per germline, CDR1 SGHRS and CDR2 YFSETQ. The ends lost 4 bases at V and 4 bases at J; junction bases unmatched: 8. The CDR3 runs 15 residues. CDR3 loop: CASSPGLVTYNEQFF. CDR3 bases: TGCGCCAGCAGCCCCGGACTAGTGACATACAATGAGCAGTTCTTC. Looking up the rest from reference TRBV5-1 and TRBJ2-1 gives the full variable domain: KAGVTQTPRYLIKTRGQQVTLSCSPISGHRSVSWYQQTPGQGLQFLFEYFSETQRNKGNFPGRFSGRQFSNSRSEMNVSTLELGDSALYLCASSPGLVTYNEQFFGPGTRLTVL.